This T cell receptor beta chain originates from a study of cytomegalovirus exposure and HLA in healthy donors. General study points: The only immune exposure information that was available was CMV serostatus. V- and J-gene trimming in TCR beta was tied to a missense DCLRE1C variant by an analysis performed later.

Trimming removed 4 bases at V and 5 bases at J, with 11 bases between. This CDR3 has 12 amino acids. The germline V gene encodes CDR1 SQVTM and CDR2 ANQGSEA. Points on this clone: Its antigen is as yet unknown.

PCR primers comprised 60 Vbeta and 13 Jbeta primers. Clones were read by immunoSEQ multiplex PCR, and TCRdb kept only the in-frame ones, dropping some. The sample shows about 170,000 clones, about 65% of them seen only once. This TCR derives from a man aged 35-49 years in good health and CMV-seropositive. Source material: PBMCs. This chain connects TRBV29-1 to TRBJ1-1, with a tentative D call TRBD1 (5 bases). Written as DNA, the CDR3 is TGCAGCGTTGCCCCCGGGGGGACTGAAGCTTTCTTT. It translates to CSVAPGGTEAFF. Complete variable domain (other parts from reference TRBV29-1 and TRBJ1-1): SAVISQKPSRDICQRGTSLTIQCQVDSQVTMMFWYRQQPGQSLTLIATANQGSEATYESGFVIDKFPISRPNLTFSTLTVSNMSPEDSSIYLCSVAPGGTEAFFGQGTRLTVV.